One and the same sample provided the 18 T cell receptor beta chains below, sequenced in a study of blood T cells in healthy people across ages. Together with a sample-barcoded 5' primer, a J-beta primer mix was included in a second PCR lasting about 7 to 12 cycles. MiXCR, applied by TCRdb to the 5' RACE reads, yields one record per CDR3 protein. The sample includes hundreds of thousands of distinct CDR3 sequences, approximately 59% of them seen just once. Sequenced input: blood. Source of these receptors: a man aged 55 to 70 in good health.

This clonotype was picked up a small number of times. The genes are TRBV20-1 and TRBJ1-6; the D is unclear. The CDR3 covers 12 residues. Between the trimmed V and J ends, which lost 5 bases and 5 bases, there was a span of 7 bases. The germline CDR1 and CDR2 sequences are DFQATT and SNEGSKA (reference sequence). CDR3 sequence reads: CSAPSNNSPLHF. CDR3 bases: TGCAGTGCTCCCTCAAATAATTCACCCCTCCACTTT.

The V call is TRBV12-3 or TRBV12-4, the J call TRBJ2-7, with 12 nucleotides matching TRBD2. The CDR3 totals 17 residues. The J segment lost 1 base and the V segment lost 6 bases, leaving 10 bases of the junction unmatched. DNA of the CDR3: TGTGCCAGCAGCCGACTAGCGGGGGTATCTGGGTCCTACGAGCAGTACTTC. Amino acids: CASSRLAGVSGSYEQYF.

This rearrangement joins TRBV9 to TRBJ2-2, with unresolved D. Between the trimmed V and J ends, which lost 1 base and 6 bases, there was a span of 13 bases. CDR1 is SGDLS and CDR2 is YYNGEE in the germline V gene. This CDR3 comprises 15 residues. CDR3 region: CASSVSPFRAGELFF. The CDR3, as DNA: TGTGCCAGCAGCGTAAGCCCCTTTAGGGCCGGGGAGCTGTTTTTT.

This chain links TRBV29-1 with TRBJ2-1; D might be TRBD1 (5 bases). CDR1 is SQVTM and CDR2 is ANQGSEA in the germline V gene. V dropped 8 bases and J dropped 5 bases, with 10 bases sitting between them. The CDR3 contains 11 residues. The CDR3 spells CSLQGNNEQFF. In nucleotides, the CDR3 is TGCAGCCTGCAGGGTAACAATGAGCAGTTCTTC.

The chain recombines TRBV14 with TRBJ2-1; 7 positions agree with TRBD1. This CDR3 has 16 amino acids. Germline values: CDR1 SGHDN, CDR2 FVKESK. J lost 3 bases, V lost 0 bases, and 5 bases had no gene match. The CDR3, as DNA: TGTGCCAGCAGCCAAGAGACCGACAGGGACTACAATGAGCAGTTCTTC. It yields the protein CASSQETDRDYNEQFF.

A few counts support this clonotype. The rearrangement joins TRBV3-1 to TRBJ2-4, with TRBD1 matching 10 bases. With 5 bases clipped from V and 9 bases from J, the junction kept 7 bases outside the gene matches. The CDR3 is 14 amino acids. CDR1 LGHDT and CDR2 YNNKEL come from the germline V gene (reference sequence). The CDR3: CASSSGQGVVIQYF. CDR3 in DNA: TGTGCCAGCAGCTCTGGACAGGGGGTGGTCATTCAGTACTTC.

The J gene is TRBJ2-1, the V gene TRBV6-4; 11 nucleotides match TRBD1. V was pared by 0 bases and J by 9 bases, with 7 bases of the junction left unmatched. The CDR3 covers 16 residues. CDR1 and CDR2 (germline): MRHNA, SNTAGT. CDR3 DNA sequence: TGTGCCAGCAGTGACTCCGGGACAGGGGGTTTCAGTGAGCAGTTCTTC. It is translated as CASSDSGTGGFSEQFF.

The sample holds a few counts of this clonotype. The rearrangement uses TRBV2 and TRBJ2-5, with a tentative D call TRBD2 (5 bases). This CDR3 has 14 residues. Between the trimmed V and J ends, which lost 8 bases and 1 base, there was a span of 14 bases. Germline CDR1 is SNHLY and CDR2 is FYNNEI. The CDR3 DNA reads as TGTGCCAGCCGGGAAAGCTGGGGCCAAGAGACCCAGTACTTC. Protein sequence: CASRESWGQETQYF.

J is TRBJ1-1 and V is TRBV20-1, with a possible D match to TRBD1 (6 bases). Germline CDR1 reads DFQATT; CDR2 reads SNEGSKA (reference sequence). The length of the CDR3 is 14 residues. V was trimmed by 6 bases and J by 0 bases, leaving 14 bases between them. Here the CDR3 DNA reads TGCAGTGCCCCAATGACAGGTCTGAACACTGAAGCTTTCTTT. Translated, it gives CSAPMTGLNTEAFF.

The genes are TRBV18 and TRBJ2-6; 7 bases agree with TRBD1. V lost 5 bases, J lost 1 base, and 11 bases stayed unmatched. The CDR3 runs to 18 residues. Germline loops: CDR1 KGHSH, CDR2 LQKENI. CDR3 residues: CASSATPGQFSGANVLTF. CDR3 sequence (DNA): TGTGCCAGCTCAGCGACGCCGGGACAGTTTTCTGGGGCCAACGTCCTGACTTTC.

CDR3 region: CASSLVQGLAFF. CDR3 bases: TGTGCCAGCAGCTTAGTTCAGGGGCTGGCTTTCTTT. This chain joins TRBV7-2 and TRBJ1-1; TRBD1 is a possible D gene (6 bases). V was pared by 1 base and J by 11 bases, with 11 bases between. There are 12 residues in the CDR3. The germline CDR1 and CDR2 sequences are SGHTA and FQGNSA.

The chain employs TRBV5-1 and TRBJ2-5; D may be TRBD1 or TRBD2 (6 bases each). The V gene lost 0 bases and the J gene lost 4 bases, with 13 bases spanning the gap. From germline, CDR1 is SGHRS and CDR2 YFSETQ. The CDR3 totals 15 residues. The CDR3, as DNA: TGCGCCAGCAGCTTGGACGTAGGGGGAGGAGAGACCCAGTACTTC. Its translation is CASSLDVGGGETQYF.

This clonotype was detected once. A read error is possible here, since a much larger clone lies one base away. The chain is built from TRBV12-3 or TRBV12-4 and TRBJ2-3; 13 nucleotides agree with TRBD2. V trimming: 4 bases; J trimming: 3 bases; junction bases outside the gene matches: 7. CDR3 size: 17 residues. The CDR3 region is CASSSGLAGAMTDTQYF. The CDR3 DNA is TGTGCCAGCAGTTCCGGACTAGCGGGGGCTATGACAGATACGCAGTATTTT.

This chain links TRBV20-1 with TRBJ2-3, with 9 bases lining up with TRBD2. CDR1 and CDR2 (germline): DFQATT, SNEGSKA (reference sequence). The CDR3 is 15 residues long. The trim removed 3 bases at V and 1 base at J, leaving 5 bases unmatched. CDR3: CSASFGGGGTDTQYF. CDR3 bases: TGCAGTGCTAGTTTTGGCGGGGGGGGCACAGATACGCAGTATTTT.

This clonotype was recorded once. Relative to the germline gene, one junction end is altered; a read error may explain this. The chain joins TRBV6-1 to TRBJ2-5, with 9 nucleotides matching TRBD1. From germline, CDR1 is MNHNS and CDR2 SASEGT. The CDR3 extends over 15 amino acids. The CDR3 DNA is TGTACCAGCAGTGCACGTCCCGGGACAGGGAGTGGGCAGTACTTC. This translates into CTSSARPGTGSGQYF.

This clonotype was seen at least ten times. The genes are TRBV7-2 and TRBJ2-5; D remains unclear. This CDR3 region has 15 residues. Germline-derived CDR1 and CDR2 are SGHTA and FQGNSA. The V and J ends lost 2 bases and 1 base respectively, with 11 bases between them. The CDR3 sequence is CASSLFHQIQETQYF. As DNA, the CDR3 is TGTGCCAGCAGCTTATTTCACCAGATCCAAGAGACCCAGTACTTC.

The chain combines TRBV25-1 with TRBJ1-1; D is possibly TRBD1 (5 bases). The CDR3 extends over 13 amino acids. V dropped 3 bases and J dropped 11 bases, with 16 bases sitting between them. Per the germline V gene, CDR1 is MGHDK and CDR2 is SYGVNS. The DNA for the CDR3 is TGTGCCAGCAGTGACTTCGGGACGGCCTTCGCTTTCTTT. It translates to CASSDFGTAFAFF.

The chain recombines TRBV3-1 with TRBJ2-7; 8 nucleotides match TRBD2. Germline CDR1 reads LGHDT; CDR2 reads YNNKEL (reference sequence). The CDR3 runs 15 residues. Trimming at V came to 4 bases and at J to 5 bases, leaving 10 bases not matched to a gene. CDR3 region: CASSRTPGGGNEQYF. The CDR3 nucleotides read TGTGCCAGCAGCCGGACCCCCGGGGGGGGCAACGAGCAGTACTTC.